These 13 T cell receptor beta chains came from one sample sequenced in a study of cytomegalovirus exposure and HLA in healthy donors. Vbeta (60) and Jbeta (13) primers were used in the PCR. Assay: immunoSEQ multiplex PCR; the TCRdb copy retains only in-frame clones and omits some. The table includes over 100,000 clones, approximately 87% detected once. Sequenced material: PBMCs. These receptors came from a woman in her twenties or thirties in good health and CMV-seronegative.

The V and J genes are TRBV6-6 and TRBJ2-3; 7 bases map to TRBD2. The germline V gene has CDR1 MNHNY and CDR2 SVGAGI (reference sequence). The CDR3 length is 16 residues. The V and J ends lost 0 bases and 3 bases, in that order; junction bases with no gene match: 6. CDR3 sequence: CASSYSNGRRTDTQYF. The CDR3 nucleotides are TGTGCCAGCAGTTACTCGAACGGGAGGCGAACAGATACGCAGTATTTT.

The gene calls are TRBV19 and TRBJ2-1, with 8 bases that match TRBD1. Germline V gene lookup returns CDR1 LNHDA and CDR2 SQIVND (reference sequence). This CDR3 region has 18 residues. Losses at the gene ends were 5 bases for V and 0 bases for J; bases not matched to a gene: 12. CDR3 DNA: TGTGCCAGTAGTCTTGACAGGGGATATAGCAGCTCCTACAATGAGCAGTTCTTC. Amino acid sequence: CASSLDRGYSSSYNEQFF.

CDR3 loop: CASSPPTVNTEAFF. The CDR3 nucleotides are TGTGCCAGCTCACCACCTACGGTGAACACTGAAGCTTTCTTT. The chain uses TRBV18 and TRBJ1-1; D is unclear. Trimming stripped 0 bases from V and 0 bases from J, with 5 bases between. Germline-derived CDR1 and CDR2 are KGHSH and LQKENI. This CDR3 has 14 amino acids.

The chain recombines TRBV30 with TRBJ1-5; the match to TRBD1 covers 7 bases. J gave up 3 bases and V 0 bases, and 5 bases lay outside the gene matches. This CDR3 contains 15 residues. In germline, CDR1 is GTSNPN, CDR2 SVGIG (reference sequence). This CDR3 is CAWSVQQGPNQPQHF. DNA of the CDR3: TGTGCCTGGAGTGTCCAACAGGGGCCCAATCAGCCCCAGCATTTT.

Points on this clone: One end of the junction is discordant with germline, which a read error may explain. The gene calls are TRBV5-1 and TRBJ2-7; 8 bases are shared with TRBD1. Germline V gives CDR1 SGHRS, CDR2 YFSETQ. The CDR3 extends over 15 amino acids. CDR3 region: CASSEGQEGSYKQYF. CDR3 coding DNA: TGCGCCAGCAGCGAGGGACAGGAAGGGTCCTACAAGCAGTACTTC.

This rearrangement joins TRBV27 to TRBJ2-1, with TRBD2 as a possible D gene (5 bases). V lost 6 bases, J lost 6 bases, and 12 bases lay in between. The CDR3 is made up of 13 amino acids. Germline V gene sequence: CDR1 MNHEY, CDR2 SMNVEV (reference sequence). This CDR3 is CASRDSTSNEQFF. The CDR3 DNA reads as TGTGCCAGCAGGGACTCCACAAGCAATGAGCAGTTCTTC.

The CDR3 region has the DNA TGTGCCAGCAGCCCCACAGGGACAGGGCCAGATACGCAGTATTTT. It is translated as CASSPTGTGPDTQYF. The chain combines TRBV7-9 with TRBJ2-3; 9 bases map to TRBD1. This CDR3 region has 15 residues. With V trimmed by 5 bases and J by 4 bases, 7 bases remained unmatched. Germline V CDR1 and CDR2: SEHNR, FQNEAQ (reference sequence).

V usage is TRBV25-1 and J usage is TRBJ1-6; TRBD1 matches 8 bases. The CDR3 runs 15 residues. Trimming removed 7 bases from V and 3 bases from J; junction bases left unmatched: 5. CDR1 is MGHDK, CDR2 SYGVNS, per germline. The CDR3 spells CASTLGQGYNSPLHF. DNA of the CDR3: TGTGCCAGCACCCTCGGACAGGGCTATAATTCACCCCTCCACTTT.

The rearrangement uses TRBV28 and TRBJ1-1, with D tentatively TRBD1 (6 bases). V was cut by 2 bases and J by 0 bases, with 19 bases left in between. This CDR3 has 18 amino acids. Germline V gene data show CDR1 as MDHEN and CDR2 as SYDVKM. CDR3 region: CASSLTPPTGTLNTEAFF. CDR3 sequence (DNA): TGTGCCAGCAGTTTAACCCCTCCTACCGGGACATTGAACACTGAAGCTTTCTTT.

The V and J genes are TRBV4-3 and TRBJ1-2; D not certain. CDR3 length equals 14 residues. Germline V CDR1 and CDR2: LGHNA, YSLEER. Trimming took 0 bases from V and 4 from J, leaving 9 bases between them. CDR3 protein: CASSQDTTPYGYTF. The CDR3 bases are TGCGCCAGCAGCCAAGATACTACACCCTATGGCTACACCTTC.

The chain is built from TRBV28 and TRBJ2-1; 9 bases are shared with TRBD1. Germline lookup yields CDR1 MDHEN and CDR2 SYDVKM. There are 17 residues in the CDR3. V gave up 6 bases and J gave up 3 bases; unmatched junction bases: 12. The CDR3 DNA sequence: TGTGCCAGCAGCCCTTTGACAGGGGGTTCTATCTACAATGAGCAGTTCTTC. Residues: CASSPLTGGSIYNEQFF.

V usage is TRBV9 and J usage is TRBJ1-2; D gene uncertain. This CDR3 contains 13 residues. From germline, CDR1 is SGDLS and CDR2 YYNGEE. Between the trimmed V and J ends, which lost 0 bases and 8 bases, there was a span of 11 bases. For the CDR3, the DNA is TGTGCCAGCAGCGTAGTAGGCGGGTACGGCTACACCTTC. Translating gives CASSVVGGYGYTF.

The chain combines TRBV15 with TRBJ2-7, with 7 positions matching TRBD2. CDR3 length: 16 residues. V lost 1 base, J lost 4 bases, and 10 bases stayed unmatched. Germline V gene sequence: CDR1 LNHNV, CDR2 YYDKDF (reference sequence). The CDR3 protein is CATSRGVQAGIYEQYF. The CDR3 nucleotides are TGTGCCACCAGCAGAGGGGTTCAAGCGGGAATTTACGAGCAGTACTTC.